A single sample gave rise to the 18 T cell receptor beta chains below, sequenced in a study of T cell changes during pregnancy in multiple sclerosis. Using immunoSEQ multiplex PCR, the repertoire was profiled, and TCRdb retains in-frame clones only, with some absent. Of about 67,000 clones listed, 90% are singletons. Sequencing used peripheral blood, obtained in the third trimester of pregnancy. The receptors shown here come from a female donor with multiple sclerosis, enrolled in a pregnancy study.

The V call is TRBV12-5, the J call TRBJ2-1, with D perhaps matching TRBD2 (6 bases). The CDR3 length is 16 residues. Deletions cut 0 bases from V and 0 bases from J, with 9 bases between. Germline-derived CDR1 and CDR2 are LGHNT and FRNRAP. The CDR3 spells CASGLVLASSYNEQFF. CDR3 bases: TGTGCTAGTGGTTTGGTACTAGCTAGCTCCTACAATGAGCAGTTCTTC.

The chain has TRBV6-1 and TRBJ2-7, with 9 bases that match TRBD2. The CDR3 is made up of 16 amino acids. CDR1 MNHNS and CDR2 SASEGT come from the germline V gene. The V segment lost 3 bases and the J segment 3 bases; nucleotides outside the gene matches: 9. The CDR3 is CASSEDSGSHYYEQYF. The CDR3 bases are TGTGCCAGCAGTGAGGATAGCGGGAGCCATTACTACGAGCAGTACTTC.

V usage is TRBV29-1 and J usage is TRBJ2-7; no clear D gene. Per germline, CDR1 SQVTM and CDR2 ANQGSEA. CDR3 length equals 13 residues. Trimming took off 0 bases at V and 4 bases at J, with 10 bases between the two ends. In DNA form, the CDR3 reads TGCAGCGTTGAAGAAGTGGGCAGGTACGAGCAGTACTTC. It translates to CSVEEVGRYEQYF.

The chain recombines TRBV6-1 with TRBJ1-2, with TRBD1 as a possible D gene (5 bases). Per the germline V gene, CDR1 is MNHNS and CDR2 is SASEGT. Between the trimmed V and J ends, which lost 3 bases and 2 bases, there was a span of 13 bases. The CDR3 covers 15 residues. CDR3 nucleotides: TGTGCCAGCAGTGACGGGGGGGGAGAAAACTATGGCTACACCTTC. It translates to CASSDGGGENYGYTF.

This clone was seen once. This chain uses TRBV27 with TRBJ1-1; D is unclear. Germline CDR1 MNHEY, CDR2 SMNVEV (reference sequence). CDR3 length: 15 amino acids. V was clipped by 4 bases and J by 4 bases, with 16 bases between them. CDR3 region: CASSSHLGGSTEAFF. CDR3 nucleotides: TGTGCCAGCAGTTCCCATCTAGGTGGTAGCACTGAAGCTTTCTTT.

V and J are TRBV4-3 and TRBJ2-7; D perhaps matches TRBD2 (6 bases). The CDR3 contains 15 residues. V lost 1 base, J lost 2 bases, and 12 bases lay in between. Germline CDR1 and CDR2: LGHNA and YSLEER. This CDR3 is CASSQGGGGAYEQYF. CDR3 bases: TGCGCCAGCAGCCAAGGGGGCGGAGGGGCCTACGAGCAGTACTTC.

J is TRBJ2-1 and V is TRBV13; no clear D. Germline CDR1 PRHDT, CDR2 FYEKMQ (reference sequence). V shed 5 bases and J shed 0 bases, with 11 bases lying between them. This CDR3 contains 15 residues. Here the CDR3 reads CASSPYLSSYNEQFF. The CDR3 bases are TGTGCCAGCAGCCCATACCTAAGCTCCTACAATGAGCAGTTCTTC. The full variable domain, with the rest looked up from reference TRBV13 and TRBJ2-1, is AAGVIQSPRHLIKEKRETATLKCYPIPRHDTVYWYQQGPGQDPQFLISFYEKMQSDKGSIPDRFSAQQFSDYHSELNMSSLELGDSALYFCASSPYLSSYNEQFFGPGTRLTVL.

The chain links TRBV7-9 to TRBJ2-7; tentatively, D is TRBD2 (6 bases). The germline V gene has CDR1 SEHNR and CDR2 FQNEAQ (reference sequence). CDR3 length equals 14 residues. The germline V and J ends were trimmed by 4 bases and 5 bases, with 15 bases remaining between them. DNA of the CDR3: TGTGCCAGCAGCTCAATAAGCGGGTTCAACGAGCAGTACTTC. Its protein product is CASSSISGFNEQYF. Looking up the rest from reference TRBV7-9 and TRBJ2-7 gives the full variable domain: DTGVSQNPRHKITKRGQNVTFRCDPISEHNRLYWYRQTLGQGPEFLTYFQNEAQLEKSRLLSDRFSAERPKGSFSTLEIQRTEQGDSAMYLCASSSISGFNEQYFGPGTRLTVT.

The chain carries TRBV10-3 and TRBJ2-2; 13 positions agree with TRBD2. V shed 6 bases, J shed 0 bases, and the junction held 10 bases outside the gene matches. Germline CDR1 ENHRY, CDR2 SYGVKD. The CDR3 is made up of 19 amino acids. CDR3 coding DNA: TGTGCCATCAGCGGACCCCGGACTAGCGGGAGTCCGAACACCGGGGAGCTGTTTTTT. Protein: CAISGPRTSGSPNTGELFF.

V usage is TRBV11-2 and J usage is TRBJ2-5; 7 bases line up with TRBD1. The J segment lost 1 base and the V segment lost 2 bases, leaving 1 base of the junction unmatched. This CDR3 has 14 residues. CDR1 is SGHAT and CDR2 is FQNNGV in the germline V gene. Written as DNA, the CDR3 is TGTGCCAGCAGCTTAACAGGGGCCCAAGAGACCCAGTACTTC. Amino acid sequence: CASSLTGAQETQYF.

This chain joins TRBV9 and TRBJ1-1, with D hard to call. Germline V CDR1 and CDR2: SGDLS, YYNGEE. Trimming removed 1 base at V and 4 bases at J, with 11 bases between. CDR3 length: 14 amino acids. The CDR3 DNA is TGTGCCAGCAGCGTAAACTGGGAGGGCACTGAAGCTTTCTTT. This sequence encodes CASSVNWEGTEAFF.

The chain recombines TRBV7-2 with TRBJ2-5; perhaps TRBD1 as D (7 bases). The CDR3 consists of 14 residues. Trimming cost V 5 bases and J 1 base, with 11 bases left between them. Germline V gene lookup returns CDR1 SGHTA and CDR2 FQGNSA. CDR3 DNA sequence: TGTGCCAGCAGCCACCAGGGGGGCCAAGAGACCCAGTACTTC. Translated, it gives CASSHQGGQETQYF.

V is TRBV25-1 and J is TRBJ2-3; 10 bases align to TRBD2. V trimming: 4 bases; J trimming: 5 bases; junction bases outside the gene matches: 9. Germline V CDR1 and CDR2: MGHDK, SYGVNS. The CDR3 is 16 amino acids. CDR3 residues: CASSAGSGGAGDTQYF. CDR3 nucleotide sequence: TGTGCCAGCAGTGCCGGCAGCGGGGGGGCTGGAGATACGCAGTATTTT.

This chain joins TRBV7-2 and TRBJ2-1; 9 bases are a match to TRBD1. Germline trimming cut 1 base from V and 7 bases from J; bases unmatched to any gene: 5. This CDR3 is 15 amino acids long. Germline lookup yields CDR1 SGHTA and CDR2 FQGNSA. In DNA form, the CDR3 reads TGTGCCAGCAGCTTAGTCGGGACAGGGAAAAATGAGCAGTTCTTC. This encodes CASSLVGTGKNEQFF. Together with reference TRBV7-2 and TRBJ2-1, the CDR3 gives the full variable domain: GAGVSQSPSNKVTEKGKDVELRCDPISGHTALYWYRQSLGQGLEFLIYFQGNSAPDKSGLPSDRFSAERTGGSVSTLTIQRTQQEDSAVYLCASSLVGTGKNEQFFGPGTRLTVL.

The chain uses TRBV5-1 and TRBJ2-7; D not certain. Germline CDR1 SGHRS, CDR2 YFSETQ. CDR3 size: 12 residues. The germline V and J ends were trimmed by 2 bases and 4 bases, with 7 bases remaining between them. The CDR3 protein is CASSLGEYEQYF. The CDR3 DNA reads TGCGCCAGCAGCTTAGGAGAATACGAGCAGTACTTC.

The chain employs TRBV5-1 and TRBJ1-2, with 7 bases fitting TRBD1. The CDR3 spans 15 residues. With 4 bases clipped from V and 10 bases from J, the junction kept 16 bases outside the gene matches. CDR1 is SGHRS and CDR2 is YFSETQ in the germline V gene. CDR3 region: CASSIGTAGGGDYTF. The CDR3 coding sequence is TGCGCCAGCAGCATTGGGACAGCCGGGGGTGGAGACTACACCTTC.

The gene calls are TRBV7-9 and TRBJ2-3, with 8 bases fitting TRBD1. The CDR3 has 15 residues. Germline V gene lookup returns CDR1 SEHNR and CDR2 FQNEAQ (reference sequence). V shed 4 bases, J shed 4 bases, and the junction held 7 bases outside the gene matches. The CDR3 sequence: CASSYGQGEADTQYF. The CDR3 DNA reads as TGTGCCAGCAGCTATGGACAGGGTGAAGCAGATACGCAGTATTTT.

This chain connects TRBV7-6 to TRBJ2-3, with D possibly matching TRBD2 (5 bases). The CDR3 runs 15 residues. Germline V gene sequence: CDR1 SGHVS, CDR2 FNYEAQ. Trimming took 2 bases from V and 0 from J, leaving 9 bases between them. The CDR3 loop reads CASSLIEGSTDTQYF. Written as DNA, the CDR3 is TGTGCCAGCAGCTTAATTGAGGGAAGCACAGATACGCAGTATTTT.